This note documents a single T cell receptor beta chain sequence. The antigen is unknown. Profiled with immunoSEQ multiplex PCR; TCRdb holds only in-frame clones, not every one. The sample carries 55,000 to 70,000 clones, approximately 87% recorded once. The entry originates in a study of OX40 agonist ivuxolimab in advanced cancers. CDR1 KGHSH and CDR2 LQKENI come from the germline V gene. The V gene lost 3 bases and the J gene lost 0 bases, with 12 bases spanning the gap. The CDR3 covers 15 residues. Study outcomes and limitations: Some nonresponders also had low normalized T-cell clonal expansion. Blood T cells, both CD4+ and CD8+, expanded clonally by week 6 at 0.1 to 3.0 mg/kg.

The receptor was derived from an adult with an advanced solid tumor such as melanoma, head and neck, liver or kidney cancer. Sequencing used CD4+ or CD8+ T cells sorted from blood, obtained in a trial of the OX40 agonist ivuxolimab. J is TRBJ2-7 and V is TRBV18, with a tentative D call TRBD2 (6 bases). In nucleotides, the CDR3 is TGTGCCAGCTCACCGACGGGACTGACCTCCTACGAGCAGTACTTC. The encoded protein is CASSPTGLTSYEQYF.